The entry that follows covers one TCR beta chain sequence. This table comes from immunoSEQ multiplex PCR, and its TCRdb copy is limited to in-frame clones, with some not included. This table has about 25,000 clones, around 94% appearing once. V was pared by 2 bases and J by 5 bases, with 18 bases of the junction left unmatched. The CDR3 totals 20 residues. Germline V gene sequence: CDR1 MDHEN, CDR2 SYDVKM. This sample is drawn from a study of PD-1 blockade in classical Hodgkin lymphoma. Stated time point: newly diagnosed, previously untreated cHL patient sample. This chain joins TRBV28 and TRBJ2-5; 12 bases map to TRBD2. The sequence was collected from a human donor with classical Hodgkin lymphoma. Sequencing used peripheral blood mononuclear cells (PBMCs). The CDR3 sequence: CASSLPNPFGLAGLGETQYF. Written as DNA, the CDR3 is TGTGCCAGCAGTTTACCTAATCCTTTTGGACTAGCGGGGTTGGGGGAGACCCAGTACTTC.